A single sample is the source of the 13 T cell receptor beta chains below, sequenced in a study of regulatory T cells in long-lasting Graves disease. Time point of the sample: persistent/refractory GD, antithyroid drugs over 5 years with positive TRAb. Scientists built the TCR library using RNA that was extracted from PBMCs. Through Arm-PCR of CDR3 regions and iRepertoire HTBI primers, TCR beta libraries were built. MiXCR, applied by TCRdb to the multiplex PCR reads, yields one record per CDR3 protein. In the table there are some 340,000 distinct CDR3 sequences, around 23% of which are singletons. The starting material was peripheral blood mononuclear cells (PBMCs), obtained when the disease was refractory, from a patient treated with antithyroid drugs. These receptors were taken from a woman aged 40 to 50 with Graves disease.

This clonotype was counted at least ten times. J is TRBJ2-7 and V is TRBV7-9; D may be TRBD1 or TRBD2 (5 bases each). V shed 1 base and J shed 3 bases, with 10 bases lying between them. Germline-derived CDR1 and CDR2 are SEHNR and FQNEAQ (reference sequence). There are 14 residues in the CDR3. In DNA, the CDR3 is TGTGCCAGCAGCTTAGGACCGGGGCTCTACGAGCAGTACTTC. Protein product: CASSLGPGLYEQYF.

At least ten counts were recorded for this clonotype. The chain has TRBV15 and TRBJ2-7; D remains ambiguous. CDR1 is LNHNV and CDR2 is YYDKDF in the germline V gene (reference sequence). The V and J ends lost 1 base and 2 bases respectively, with 6 bases between them. This CDR3 has 13 residues. CDR3 sequence (DNA): TGTGCCACCAGCAGAGCAGGCACCTACGAGCAGTACTTC. It encodes CATSRAGTYEQYF.

The chain carries TRBV20-1 and TRBJ2-6; 8 nucleotides align to TRBD2. With V trimmed by 5 bases and J by 2 bases, 5 bases remained unmatched. The CDR3 covers 15 residues. Germline-derived CDR1 and CDR2 are DFQATT and SNEGSKA (reference sequence). The CDR3 DNA reads TGCAGTGCTCCTTTGGGACTAGCTGGGGCCAACGTCCTGACTTTC. Translated: CSAPLGLAGANVLTF.

This chain links TRBV2 with TRBJ2-5; no definite D call. TRBJ2-1 matches the DNA end more closely, so the J call is doubtful. The germline gives CDR1 SNHLY, CDR2 FYNNEI. The CDR3 is 15 residues long. For the CDR3, the DNA is TGTGCCAGCAGTGTGGGTCTAACGTTGGGCGATGAGCAGTTCTTC. It specifies CASSVGLTLGDEQFF.

This clonotype was seen ten or more times. V gene TRBV2 combines with J gene TRBJ2-7; D might be TRBD1 or TRBD2, each matching 5 bases. Germline CDR1 SNHLY, CDR2 FYNNEI. The V end lost 11 bases, the J end lost 2 bases, and 16 bases lay between the germline ends. CDR3 length: 13 amino acids. As DNA, the CDR3 is TGTGCCTACAGGAGGAGACAGACCTACGAGCAGTACTTC. Residues: CAYRRRQTYEQYF.

This clonotype was seen at least ten times. This rearrangement joins TRBV2 to TRBJ2-4; 9 nucleotides match TRBD2. After removal of 1 base from V and 12 bases from J, the junction contained 7 bases not matched to a gene. The germline V gene has CDR1 SNHLY and CDR2 FYNNEI. The CDR3 runs 14 residues. The CDR3 sequence: CASSEVREGRGQYF. The CDR3 DNA follows: TGTGCCAGCAGTGAAGTGCGGGAGGGCCGGGGTCAGTACTTC.

The genes are TRBV5-1 and TRBJ2-7; a weak D match, TRBD1 (5 bases). The CDR3 is made up of 15 amino acids. Between the trimmed V and J ends, which lost 5 bases and 6 bases, there was a span of 21 bases. Germline loops: CDR1 SGHRS, CDR2 YFSETQ. In DNA form, the CDR3 reads TGCGCCAGCAGTCGCCGGACATATTACCTCGGCGAGCAGTACTTC. It translates to CASSRRTYYLGEQYF.

This clonotype came up a few times. V and J are TRBV2 and TRBJ2-1, with 12 positions matching TRBD2. The CDR3 extends over 15 amino acids. V lost 11 bases to trimming and J lost 7 bases; unmatched junction nucleotides: 12. CDR1 is SNHLY, CDR2 FYNNEI, per germline. CDR3 protein: CALKRLAGEWNEQFF. In nucleotides, the CDR3 is TGTGCCCTAAAAAGACTAGCGGGAGAATGGAATGAGCAGTTCTTC. Supplemented by reference TRBV2 and TRBJ2-1, the full variable domain reads EPEVTQTPSHQVTQMGQEVILRCVPISNHLYFYWYRQILGQKVEFLVSFYNNEISEKSEIFDDQFSVERPDGSNFTLKIRSTKLEDSAMYFCALKRLAGEWNEQFFGPGTRLTVL.

The chain carries TRBV3-1 and TRBJ2-1; tentatively, D is TRBD2 (6 bases). The germline V and J ends were trimmed by 4 bases and 5 bases, with 18 bases remaining between them. The germline V gene encodes CDR1 LGHDT and CDR2 YNNKEL (reference sequence). CDR3 length equals 16 residues. The DNA of the CDR3 is TGTGCCAGCAGCCTGGGATTCAAGCGGGTAGACAATGAGCAGTTCTTC. Protein product: CASSLGFKRVDNEQFF.

This clonotype has ten or more counts. This sequence joins TRBV28 and TRBJ2-7, with 7 bases aligning to TRBD1. Germline V gene data show CDR1 as MDHEN and CDR2 as SYDVKM. The CDR3 covers 14 residues. The V and J ends lost 5 bases and 3 bases, in that order; junction bases with no gene match: 7. The CDR3: CASSEDRPNYEQYF. The CDR3 region has the DNA TGTGCCAGCAGTGAGGACAGGCCCAACTACGAGCAGTACTTC.

This clonotype was detected many times. V usage is TRBV29-1 and J usage is TRBJ1-2, with 9 bases matching TRBD1. Germline V CDR1 and CDR2: SQVTM, ANQGSEA. The CDR3 consists of 14 residues. V gave up 4 bases and J gave up 2 bases; unmatched junction bases: 5. In nucleotides, the CDR3 is TGCAGCGTTGGGGGGACAGGGATGAACTATGGCTACACCTTC. Protein sequence: CSVGGTGMNYGYTF.

This clonotype was counted ten times or more. The chain employs TRBV28 and TRBJ2-7; 13 nucleotides match TRBD2. After removal of 2 bases from V and 2 bases from J, the junction contained 18 bases not matched to a gene. The CDR3 extends over 21 amino acids. In germline, CDR1 is MDHEN, CDR2 SYDVKM. CDR3 nucleotides: TGTGCCAGCAGTTTAAGCTCCCTGTTATCAGGCGGGACTAGCGGGACCTACGAGCAGTACTTC. Protein: CASSLSSLLSGGTSGTYEQYF.

The chain uses TRBV27 and TRBJ1-5; 12 bases line up with TRBD1. The ends lost 5 bases at V and 7 bases at J; junction bases unmatched: 12. The CDR3 has 17 residues. CDR1 and CDR2 from the germline V gene are MNHEY and SMNVEV (reference sequence). CDR3 residues: CASSPPPGQGARQPQHF. The CDR3 DNA reads TGTGCCAGCAGTCCGCCACCGGGACAGGGGGCGAGGCAGCCCCAGCATTTT.